This T cell receptor (beta chain) was retrieved from a study of CD8+CD57+ T cells in acquired aplastic anemia. TCR beta VDJ combinations and CDR3 sequences were profiled from genomic DNA. TCRdb recomputed calls from the reads with MiXCR, one row per CDR3 protein. The sample lists some 190,000 distinct CDR3 sequences; approximately 49% were seen once. Only one count was recorded for this clonotype. Its cognate antigen is unknown. This sequence may be a read error, since a much larger clone differs from it by one base. General observations from the study: Overlapping CD8+ CDR3 repertoires of patients and controls contained nearly 30 shared sequences.

Specimen: sorted CD4+, CD8+, or CD8+CD57+ T cells (not recorded which) from PBMCs. The source of this sequence is a human donor in good health.

As DNA, the CDR3 is TGTGTCAGCGTTCTTAGTCCCGACCTAGCCTACAATGAGCAGTTCTTC. Translated, it gives CVSVLSPDLAYNEQFF. The J gene is TRBJ2-1, the V gene TRBV5-6; D not resolved. CDR3 length: 16 amino acids. Per the germline V gene, CDR1 is SGHDT and CDR2 is YYEEEE.